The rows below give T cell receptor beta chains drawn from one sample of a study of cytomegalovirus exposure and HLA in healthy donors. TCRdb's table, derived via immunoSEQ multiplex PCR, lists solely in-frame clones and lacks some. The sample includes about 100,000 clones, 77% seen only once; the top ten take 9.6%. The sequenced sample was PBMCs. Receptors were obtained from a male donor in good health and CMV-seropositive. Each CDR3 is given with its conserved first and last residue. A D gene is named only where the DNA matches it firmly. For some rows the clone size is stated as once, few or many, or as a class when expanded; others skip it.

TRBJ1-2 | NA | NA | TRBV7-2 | TGTGCCAGCAGCTTAGGGAGTTCAAATGGCTACACCTTC | CASSLGSSNGYTF
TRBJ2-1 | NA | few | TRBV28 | TGTGCCAGCAGTTTAGTGCGGTCCCAGCAGTTCTTC | CASSLVRSQQFF
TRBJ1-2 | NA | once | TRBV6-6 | TGTGCCAGCAGTTACGGGGGGGTCTATGGCTACACCTTC | CASSYGGVYGYTF
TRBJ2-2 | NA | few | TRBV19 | TGTGCCAGTAGGAGGGTAGGGAACACCGGGGAGCTGTTTTTT | CASRRVGNTGELFF
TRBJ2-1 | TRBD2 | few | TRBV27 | TGTGCCAGCAGTCCCGGGACTAGCGGGATGTACAATGAGCAGTTCTTC | CASSPGTSGMYNEQFF
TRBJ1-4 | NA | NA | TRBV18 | TGTGCCAGCTCACCGAGAGGGGACAAAGTGGAACTGTTTTTT | CASSPRGDKVELFF
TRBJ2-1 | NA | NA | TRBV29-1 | TGCAGCTCACTAGACCGGTACCGGGATGAGCAGTTCTTC | CSSLDRYRDEQFF
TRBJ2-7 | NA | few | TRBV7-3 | TGTGCCAGCAGCTTGGTAGGTGGGAGCTCCTACGAGCAGTACTTC | CASSLVGGSSYEQYF
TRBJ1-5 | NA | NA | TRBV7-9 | TGTGCCAGCAGACAGACGCTCAATCAGCCCCAGCATTTT | CASRQTLNQPQHF
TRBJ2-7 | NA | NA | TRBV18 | TGTGCCAGCTCACCACCGCAGGGGGGCCCCTACGAGCAGTACTTC | CASSPPQGGPYEQYF
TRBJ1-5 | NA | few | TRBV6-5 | TGTGCCAGCAGTTACGGGCGGGGGAACCAGCCCCAGCATTTT | CASSYGRGNQPQHF
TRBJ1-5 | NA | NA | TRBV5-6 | TGTGCCAGCAGCTTGGAGGCAGCGAGGAATCAGCCCCAGCATTTT | CASSLEAARNQPQHF
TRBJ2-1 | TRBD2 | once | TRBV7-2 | TGTGCCAGCAGCCGGAGTAGCGGGTACAATGAGCAGTTCTTC | CASSRSSGYNEQFF
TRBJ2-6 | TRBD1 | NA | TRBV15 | TGTGCCACCAGCCCTCCCAACGGGACAGGGCGCTCTGGGGCCAACGTCCTGACTTTC | CATSPPNGTGRSGANVLTF
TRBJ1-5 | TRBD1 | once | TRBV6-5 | TGTGCCAGCAGTTACGTACAGGGGAATCAGCCCCAGCATTTT | CASSYVQGNQPQHF
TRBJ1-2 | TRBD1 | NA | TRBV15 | TGTGCCACCAGCAGAGAACAGGGGTATAGCTATGGCTACACCTTC | CATSREQGYSYGYTF